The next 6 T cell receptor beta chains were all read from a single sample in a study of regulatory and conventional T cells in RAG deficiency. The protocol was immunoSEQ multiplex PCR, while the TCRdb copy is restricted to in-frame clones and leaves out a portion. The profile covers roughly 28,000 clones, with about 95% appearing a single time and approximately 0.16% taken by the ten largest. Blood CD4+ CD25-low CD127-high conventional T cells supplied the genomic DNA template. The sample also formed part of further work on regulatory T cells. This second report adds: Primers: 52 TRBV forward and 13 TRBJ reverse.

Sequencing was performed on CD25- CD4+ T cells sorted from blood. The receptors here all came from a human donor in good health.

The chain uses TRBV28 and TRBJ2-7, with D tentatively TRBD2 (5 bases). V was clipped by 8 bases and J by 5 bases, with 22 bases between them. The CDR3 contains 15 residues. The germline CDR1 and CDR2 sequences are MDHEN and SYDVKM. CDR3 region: CASQNRRGRMDEQYF. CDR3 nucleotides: TGTGCCAGCCAGAACCGGAGAGGGAGAATGGACGAGCAGTACTTC.

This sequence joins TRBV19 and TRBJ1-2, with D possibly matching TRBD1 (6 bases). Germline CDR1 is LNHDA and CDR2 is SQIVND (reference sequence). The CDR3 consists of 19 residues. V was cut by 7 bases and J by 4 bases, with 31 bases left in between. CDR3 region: CASTPEPPMATGGSYGYTF. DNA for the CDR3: TGTGCCAGTACCCCAGAACCACCCATGGCGACAGGAGGCAGCTATGGCTACACCTTC. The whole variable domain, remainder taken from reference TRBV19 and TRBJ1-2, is DGGITQSPKYLFRKEGQNVTLSCEQNLNHDAMYWYRQDPGQGLRLIYYSQIVNDFQKGDIAEGYSVSREKKESFPLTVTSAQKNPTAFYLCASTPEPPMATGGSYGYTFGSGTRLTVV.

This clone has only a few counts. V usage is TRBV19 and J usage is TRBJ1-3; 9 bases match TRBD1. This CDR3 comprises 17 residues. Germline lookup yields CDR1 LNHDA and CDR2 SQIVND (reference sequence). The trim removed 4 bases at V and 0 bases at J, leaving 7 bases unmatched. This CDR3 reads CASSRRDRAFSGNTIYF. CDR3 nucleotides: TGTGCCAGTAGTAGAAGGGACAGGGCATTCTCTGGAAACACCATATATTTT.

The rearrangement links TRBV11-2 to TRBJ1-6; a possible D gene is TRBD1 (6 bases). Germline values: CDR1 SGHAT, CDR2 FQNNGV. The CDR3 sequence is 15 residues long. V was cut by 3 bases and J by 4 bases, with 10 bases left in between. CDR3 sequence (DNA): TGTGCCAGCAGCTTGATAGGGGGTTATAATTCACCCCTCCACTTT. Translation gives CASSLIGGYNSPLHF.

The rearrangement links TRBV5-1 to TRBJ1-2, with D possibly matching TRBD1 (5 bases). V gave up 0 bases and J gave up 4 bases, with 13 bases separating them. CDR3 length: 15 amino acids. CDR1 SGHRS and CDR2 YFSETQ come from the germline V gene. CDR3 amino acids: CASSLALGQGYGYTF. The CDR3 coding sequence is TGCGCCAGCAGCTTGGCCTTGGGGCAGGGCTATGGCTACACCTTC.

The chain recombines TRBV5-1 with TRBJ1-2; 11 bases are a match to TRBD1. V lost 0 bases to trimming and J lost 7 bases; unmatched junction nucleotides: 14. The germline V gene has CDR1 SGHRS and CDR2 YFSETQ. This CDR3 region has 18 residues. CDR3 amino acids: CASSLARFGGQGAVGYTF. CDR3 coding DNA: TGCGCCAGCAGCTTGGCCCGCTTTGGTGGACAGGGGGCGGTTGGCTACACCTTC.